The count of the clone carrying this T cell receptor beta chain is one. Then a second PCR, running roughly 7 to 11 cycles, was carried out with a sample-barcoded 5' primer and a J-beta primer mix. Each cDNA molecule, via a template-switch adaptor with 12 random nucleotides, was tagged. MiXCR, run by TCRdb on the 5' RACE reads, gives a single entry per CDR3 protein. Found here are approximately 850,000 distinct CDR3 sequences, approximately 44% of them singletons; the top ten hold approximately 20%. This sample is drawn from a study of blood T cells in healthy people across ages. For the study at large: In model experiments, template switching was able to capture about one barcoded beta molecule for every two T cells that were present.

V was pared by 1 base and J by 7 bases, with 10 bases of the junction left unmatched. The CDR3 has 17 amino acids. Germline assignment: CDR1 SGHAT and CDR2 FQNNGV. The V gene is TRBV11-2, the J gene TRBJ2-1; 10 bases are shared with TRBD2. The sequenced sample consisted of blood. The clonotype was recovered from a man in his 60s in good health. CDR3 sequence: CASSLAGAGGPINEQFF. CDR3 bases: TGTGCCAGCAGCTTAGCAGGAGCGGGGGGGCCTATAAATGAGCAGTTCTTC.